The rows below give T cell receptor beta chains drawn from one sample of a study of technical replicates of blood from a few donors. The repertoire was sequenced with immunoSEQ multiplex PCR; TCRdb's copy has only in-frame clones and lacks some. The table shows roughly 76,000 clones, with 86% occurring only once. The sequencing input was PBMCs. All receptors come from a human donor in good health. Some clones in this sample may be carry-over from other donors' samples. CDR3s include the opening cysteine and the closing phenylalanine or tryptophan. The D gene is left open where the match is weak. Clone sizes are given selectively: once, few, many, or a class where the clone is expanded.

.	TRBV29-1	.	TRBJ1-1	CSAGALNTEAFF	TGCAGCGCGGGAGCTTTGAACACTGAAGCTTTCTTT
.	TRBV28	.	TRBJ1-5	CASSFGGYSNQPQHF	TGTGCCAGCAGTTTCGGGGGTTATAGCAATCAGCCCCAGCATTTT
.	TRBV15	.	TRBJ2-1	CATSRANNEQFF	TGTGCCACCAGCAGAGCCAACAATGAGCAGTTCTTC
.	TRBV5-1	.	TRBJ1-1	CASSPWGQNTEAFF	TGCGCCAGCAGCCCGTGGGGACAGAACACTGAAGCTTTCTTT
TRBD2	TRBV12-5	.	TRBJ2-1	CASGLPAGGTTWNEQFF	TGTGCTAGTGGTTTGCCAGCGGGGGGTACCACTTGGAATGAGCAGTTCTTC
.	TRBV27	.	TRBJ2-7	CASSLEAGYEQYF	TGTGCCAGCAGTTTGGAGGCGGGCTACGAGCAGTACTTC
.	TRBV21-1	.	TRBJ2-7	CASSRGGSSYEQYF	TGTGCCAGCAGTAGGGGGGGTAGTTCCTACGAGCAGTACTTC
.	TRBV30	.	TRBJ1-1	CAWTVGGQQTEAFF	TGTGCCTGGACAGTGGGGGGGCAACAAACTGAAGCTTTCTTT
TRBD1	TRBV10-3	.	TRBJ2-5	CAISLTGGSETQYF	TGTGCCATCAGTTTGACAGGGGGCTCTGAGACCCAGTACTTC
.	TRBV6-5	.	TRBJ1-4	CASSLDNGGEKLFF	TGTGCCAGCAGCTTAGACAACGGGGGGGAAAAACTGTTTTTT
.	TRBV27	.	TRBJ1-1	CASSGGDIHTEAFF	TGTGCCAGCTCTGGGGGGGACATACACACTGAAGCTTTCTTT
TRBD2	TRBV7-6	.	TRBJ2-7	CASSSFLRGGADEQYF	TGTGCCAGCAGCTCCTTCCTCCGCGGGGGGGCAGACGAGCAGTACTTC
.	TRBV30	.	TRBJ2-2	CAWSDGTGELFF	TGTGCCTGGAGTGACGGGACCGGGGAGCTGTTTTTT
TRBD1	TRBV7-6	.	TRBJ1-5	CASSLVGDSLDQPQHF	TGTGCCAGCAGCTTAGTCGGGGACAGTCTAGATCAGCCCCAGCATTTT
TRBD1	TRBV28	.	TRBJ2-7	CASSANRQGASYEQYF	TGTGCCAGCAGTGCCAATCGACAGGGGGCTTCCTACGAGCAGTACTTC
TRBD2	TRBV10-3	.	TRBJ2-5	CAIAEGGPRGETQYF	TGTGCCATCGCCGAAGGCGGCCCGCGGGGGGAGACCCAGTACTTC
.	TRBV7-2	.	TRBJ1-3	CASSEQGVGLSGNTIYF	TGTGCCAGCAGCGAACAGGGTGTGGGTTTAAGTGGAAACACCATATATTTT
.	TRBV6-1	.	TRBJ1-1	CASSEPGGNTEAFF	TGTGCCAGCAGTGAGCCGGGGGGGAACACTGAAGCTTTCTTT
.	TRBV27	once	TRBJ1-2	CASSFSGTFNYGYTF	TGTGCCAGCAGTTTTTCAGGGACATTTAACTATGGCTACACCTTC
.	TRBV6-1	.	TRBJ2-1	CASSEAEGRAEQFF	TGTGCCAGCAGTGAAGCGGAGGGCAGGGCTGAGCAGTTCTTC
TRBD1	TRBV18	.	TRBJ2-7	CASSLFGQGAHEQYF	TGTGCCAGCTCACTATTTGGACAGGGTGCCCACGAGCAGTACTTC
TRBD1	TRBV19	.	TRBJ1-6	CASSRRRDSNSPLHF	TGTGCCAGTAGTAGACGCCGGGACAGCAATTCACCCCTCCACTTT
TRBD2	TRBV7-9	.	TRBJ2-3	CASSPGTSGTLSTDTQYF	TGTGCCAGCAGCCCCGGGACTAGCGGGACTCTAAGCACAGATACGCAGTATTTT
TRBD2	TRBV7-3	.	TRBJ2-2	CASSPGLAEGSGELFF	TGTGCCAGCAGCCCCGGGCTAGCGGAGGGGAGCGGGGAGCTGTTTTTT
.	TRBV21-1	.	TRBJ1-1	CASSPRQGEKAEAFF	TGTGCCAGCAGCCCGCGACAGGGGGAAAAGGCTGAAGCTTTCTTT
.	TRBV5-6	few	TRBJ2-1	CASTEDGSSYNEQFF	TGTGCCAGCACCGAGGACGGGAGCTCCTACAATGAGCAGTTCTTC
.	TRBV30	.	TRBJ1-4	CAWGPGEGKLFF	TGTGCCTGGGGGCCAGGGGAGGGAAAACTGTTTTTT
TRBD2	TRBV5-8	.	TRBJ2-7	CASSFSGSTYEQYF	TGTGCCAGCAGCTTTAGCGGGAGTACCTACGAGCAGTACTTC
TRBD2	TRBV9	.	TRBJ2-1	CASSLSGGPINEQFF	TGTGCCAGCAGCTTATCGGGGGGGCCTATCAATGAGCAGTTCTTC